The source of this T cell receptor beta chain is a study of identical twins. Healthy Caucasian donors formed the entire cohort. TCRdb itself ran the 5' RACE reads through MiXCR, one entry per CDR3 protein. This repertoire shows a few hundred thousand distinct CDR3 sequences, approximately 8.3% found once; its top ten account for roughly 3%. The germline V and J ends were trimmed by 0 bases and 0 bases, with 12 bases remaining between them. This CDR3 comprises 15 residues. The germline gives CDR1 DFQATT, CDR2 SNEGSKA (reference sequence). This clonotype was counted many times. Its target is unknown. Study results and caveats: Conclusions leaned on cross-sectional statistical analysis and did not track the same donors over time. Monozygotic twin pairs showed more out-of-frame TCR alpha sharing than models estimated. High-abundance cord blood beta clonotypes had fewer insertions; memory repertoires showed none.

This sample was shared with a second study, whose subject was yellow fever vaccine responses in identical twins.

This TCR was recovered from a woman between 18 and 29 years old in good health. The chain has TRBV20-1 and TRBJ2-7, with a tentative D call TRBD2 (5 bases). Sample: CD8+ T cells sorted from blood. Here the CDR3 DNA reads TGCAGTGCTAGAGATCCGACGGGAAGCTCCTACGAGCAGTACTTC. It yields the protein CSARDPTGSSYEQYF.